This TCR beta chain emerged from a study of T cell responses to AZD1222 COVID-19 vaccine. Regarding the study as a whole: The sample set comprised mostly white British donors with more females, and clonal diversity was possibly underestimated. The study identified only five or six AZD1222 recipients as seropositive at baseline.

The data were produced by immunoSEQ multiplex PCR, yet TCRdb's version contains in-frame clones alone and is incomplete. Among fewer than 200,000 clones, over 80% were seen once, and the ten largest hold under 11%. This CDR3 has 14 amino acids. The germline CDR1 and CDR2 sequences are MNHEY and SMNVEV (reference sequence). Trimming stripped 2 bases from V and 2 bases from J, with 9 bases between. This clone was detected a few times. Its target is not known. The sample carries other DNA sequences with the same CDR3. The V call is TRBV27, the J call TRBJ1-2; tentatively, D is TRBD1 (5 bases). This clonotype was obtained from an adult in good health. This specimen was peripheral blood, taken on day 0 of AZD1222 vaccination. The CDR3 bases are TGTGCCAGCAGTTTACAGGGATCAAACTATGGCTACACCTTC. Translating it yields CASSLQGSNYGYTF.